This T cell receptor beta chain comes out of a study of shared clonotypes between healthy human individuals. The overall study: The donors, a couple of women and a few men, were aged 18 to 49.

CDR1 and CDR2 (germline): MDHEN, SYDVKM. Germline trimming cut 6 bases from V and 8 bases from J; bases unmatched to any gene: 14. There are 16 residues in the CDR3. Profiled with immunoSEQ multiplex PCR; TCRdb holds only in-frame clones, not every one. The data hold approximately 2.5 million clones, with under 95% observed a single time. The clonotype originates from a man between 18 and 35 years old in good health. Some clones in this sample may be carry-over from other donors' samples. The source material was naive CD4+ T cells from PBMCs. Subset: CD45RA+ positively selected. This chain connects TRBV28 to TRBJ2-1, with TRBD1 matching over 9 bases. CDR3 amino acids: CASSTDGTGIRYEQFF. The CDR3, as DNA: TGTGCCAGCAGCACAGACGGGACAGGGATCCGTTATGAGCAGTTCTTC.